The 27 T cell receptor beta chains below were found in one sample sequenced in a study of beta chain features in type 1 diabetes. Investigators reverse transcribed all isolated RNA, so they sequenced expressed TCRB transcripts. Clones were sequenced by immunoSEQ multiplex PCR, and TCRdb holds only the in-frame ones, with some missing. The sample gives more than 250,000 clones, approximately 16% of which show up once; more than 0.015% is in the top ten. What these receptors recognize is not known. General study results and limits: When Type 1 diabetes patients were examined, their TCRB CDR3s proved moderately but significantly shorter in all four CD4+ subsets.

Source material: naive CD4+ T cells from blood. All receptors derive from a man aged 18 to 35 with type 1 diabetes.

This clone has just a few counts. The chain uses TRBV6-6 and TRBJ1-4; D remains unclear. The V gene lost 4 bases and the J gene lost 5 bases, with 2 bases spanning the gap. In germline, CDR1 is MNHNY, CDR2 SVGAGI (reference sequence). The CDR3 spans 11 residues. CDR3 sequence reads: CASSSNEKLFF. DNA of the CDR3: TGTGCCAGCAGTTCGAATGAAAAACTGTTTTTT.

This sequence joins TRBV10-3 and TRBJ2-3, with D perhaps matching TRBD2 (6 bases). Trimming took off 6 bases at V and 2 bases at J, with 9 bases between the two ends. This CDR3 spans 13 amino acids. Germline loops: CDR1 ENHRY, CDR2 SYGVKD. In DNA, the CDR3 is TGTGCCATCAGGGGGGGTTCCACAGATACGCAGTATTTT. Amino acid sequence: CAIRGGSTDTQYF.

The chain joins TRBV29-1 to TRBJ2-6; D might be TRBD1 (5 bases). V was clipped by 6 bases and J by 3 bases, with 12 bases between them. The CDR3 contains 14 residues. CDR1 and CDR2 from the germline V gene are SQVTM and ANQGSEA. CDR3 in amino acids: CSVAGLFGANVLTF. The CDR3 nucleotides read TGCAGCGTCGCAGGGTTATTTGGGGCCAACGTCCTGACTTTC.

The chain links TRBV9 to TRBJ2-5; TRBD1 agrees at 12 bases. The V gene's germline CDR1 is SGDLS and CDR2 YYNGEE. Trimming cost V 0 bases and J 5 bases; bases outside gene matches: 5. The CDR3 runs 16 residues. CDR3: CASSVGGQGARETQYF. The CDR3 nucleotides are TGTGCCAGCAGCGTAGGGGGACAGGGGGCGCGGGAGACCCAGTACTTC.

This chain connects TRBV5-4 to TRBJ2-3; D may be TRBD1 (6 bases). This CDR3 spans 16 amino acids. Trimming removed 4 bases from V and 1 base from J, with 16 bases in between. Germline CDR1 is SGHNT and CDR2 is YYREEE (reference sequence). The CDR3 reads CASSAGGRQGTDTQYF. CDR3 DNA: TGTGCCAGCAGCGCGGGTGGTCGACAGGGCACAGATACGCAGTATTTT.

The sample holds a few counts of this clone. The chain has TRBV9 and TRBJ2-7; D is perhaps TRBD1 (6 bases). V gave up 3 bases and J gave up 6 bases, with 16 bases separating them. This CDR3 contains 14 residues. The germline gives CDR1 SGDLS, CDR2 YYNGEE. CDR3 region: CASSALQGSGEQYF. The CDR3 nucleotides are TGTGCCAGCAGCGCCTTACAGGGTTCAGGCGAGCAGTACTTC.

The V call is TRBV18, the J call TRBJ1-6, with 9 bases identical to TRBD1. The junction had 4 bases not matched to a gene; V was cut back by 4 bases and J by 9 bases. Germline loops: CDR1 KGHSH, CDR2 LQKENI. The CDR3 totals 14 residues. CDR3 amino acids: CASSRGQGFSPLHF. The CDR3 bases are TGTGCCAGCTCACGGGGACAGGGATTTTCACCCCTCCACTTT.

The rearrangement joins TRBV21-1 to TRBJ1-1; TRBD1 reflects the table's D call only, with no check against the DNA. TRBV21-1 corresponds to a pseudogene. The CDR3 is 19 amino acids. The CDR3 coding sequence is TGTGCCAGCAGCAAAACGGAGCTGTACAGGGGAGAGTCGGACACTGAAGCTTTCTTT. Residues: CASSKTELYRGESDTEAFF.

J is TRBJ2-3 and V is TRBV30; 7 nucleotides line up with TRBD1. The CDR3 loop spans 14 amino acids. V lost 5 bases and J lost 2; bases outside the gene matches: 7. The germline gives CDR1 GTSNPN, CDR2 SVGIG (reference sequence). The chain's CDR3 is CAWGDRKFTDTQYF. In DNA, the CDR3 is TGTGCCTGGGGGGACAGAAAGTTCACAGATACGCAGTATTTT.

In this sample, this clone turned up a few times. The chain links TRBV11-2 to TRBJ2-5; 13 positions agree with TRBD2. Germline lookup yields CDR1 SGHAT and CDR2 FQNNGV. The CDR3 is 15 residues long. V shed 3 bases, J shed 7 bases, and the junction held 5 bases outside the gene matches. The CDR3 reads CASSFGLAGVGTQYF. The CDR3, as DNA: TGTGCCAGCAGCTTCGGACTAGCGGGGGTGGGGACCCAGTACTTC.

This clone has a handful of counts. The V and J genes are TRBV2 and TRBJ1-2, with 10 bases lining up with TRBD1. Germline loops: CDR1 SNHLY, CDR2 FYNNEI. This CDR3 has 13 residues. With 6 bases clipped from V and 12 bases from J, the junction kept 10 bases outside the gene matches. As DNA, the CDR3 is TGTGCCAGCAGCGATGACAGGGGGCTCTCTAACACCTTC. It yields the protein CASSDDRGLSNTF.

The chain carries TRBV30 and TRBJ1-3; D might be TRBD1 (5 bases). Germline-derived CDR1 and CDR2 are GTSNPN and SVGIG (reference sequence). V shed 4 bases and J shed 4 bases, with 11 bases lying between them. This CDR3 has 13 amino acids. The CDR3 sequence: CAWNGGTGNTIYF. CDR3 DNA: TGTGCCTGGAACGGGGGAACAGGAAACACCATATATTTT.

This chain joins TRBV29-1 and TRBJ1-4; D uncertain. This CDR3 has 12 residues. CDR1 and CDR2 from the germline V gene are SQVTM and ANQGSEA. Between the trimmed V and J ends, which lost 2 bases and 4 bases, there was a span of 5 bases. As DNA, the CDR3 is TGCAGCGTTGAACAGCGTAATGAAAAACTGTTTTTT. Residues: CSVEQRNEKLFF. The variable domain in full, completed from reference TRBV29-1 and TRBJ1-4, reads SAVISQKPSRDICQRGTSLTIQCQVDSQVTMMFWYRQQPGQSLTLIATANQGSEATYESGFVIDKFPISRPNLTFSTLTVSNMSPEDSSIYLCSVEQRNEKLFFGSGTQLSVL.

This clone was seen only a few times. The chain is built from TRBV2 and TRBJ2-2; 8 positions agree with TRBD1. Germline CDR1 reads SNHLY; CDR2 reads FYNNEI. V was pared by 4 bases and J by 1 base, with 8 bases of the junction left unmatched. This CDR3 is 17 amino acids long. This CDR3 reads CASSVSRDRKNTGELFF. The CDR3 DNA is TGTGCCAGCAGTGTGTCCCGGGACAGGAAGAACACCGGGGAGCTGTTTTTT.

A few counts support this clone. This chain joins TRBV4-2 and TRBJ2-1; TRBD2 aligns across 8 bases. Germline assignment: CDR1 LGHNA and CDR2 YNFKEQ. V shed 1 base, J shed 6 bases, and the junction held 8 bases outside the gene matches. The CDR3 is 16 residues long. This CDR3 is CASSQGTSKLFNEQFF. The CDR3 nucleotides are TGTGCCAGCAGCCAAGGGACTAGCAAGTTATTCAATGAGCAGTTCTTC.

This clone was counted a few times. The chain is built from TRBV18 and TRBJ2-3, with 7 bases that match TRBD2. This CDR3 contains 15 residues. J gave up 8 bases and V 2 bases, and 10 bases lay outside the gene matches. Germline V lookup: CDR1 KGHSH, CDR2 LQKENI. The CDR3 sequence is CASSPAWETGGTQYF. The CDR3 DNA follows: TGTGCCAGCTCACCAGCCTGGGAAACGGGAGGTACGCAGTATTTT. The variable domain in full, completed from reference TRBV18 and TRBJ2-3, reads NAGVMQNPRHLVRRRGQEARLRCSPMKGHSHVYWYRQLPEEGLKFMVYLQKENIIDESGMPKERFSAEFPKEGPSILRIQQVVRGDSAAYFCASSPAWETGGTQYFGPGTRLTVL.

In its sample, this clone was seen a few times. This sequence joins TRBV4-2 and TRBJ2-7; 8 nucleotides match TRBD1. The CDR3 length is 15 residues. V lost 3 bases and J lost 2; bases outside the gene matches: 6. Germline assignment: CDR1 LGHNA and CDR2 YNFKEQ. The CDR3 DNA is TGTGCCAGCAGCCATGGACAGGGCGTAGCCTACGAGCAGTACTTC. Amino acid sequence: CASSHGQGVAYEQYF.

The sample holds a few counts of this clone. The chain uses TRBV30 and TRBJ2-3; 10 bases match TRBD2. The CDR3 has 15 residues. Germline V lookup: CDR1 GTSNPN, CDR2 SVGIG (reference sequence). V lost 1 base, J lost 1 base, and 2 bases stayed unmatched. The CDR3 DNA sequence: TGTGCCTGGAGTGGAGGGACTAGCGGCACAGATACGCAGTATTTT. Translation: CAWSGGTSGTDTQYF.

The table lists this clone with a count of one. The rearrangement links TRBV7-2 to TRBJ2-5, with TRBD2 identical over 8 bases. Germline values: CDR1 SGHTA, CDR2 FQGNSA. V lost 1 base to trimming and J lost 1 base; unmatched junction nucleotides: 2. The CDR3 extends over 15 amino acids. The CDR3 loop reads CASSLVGTSQETQYF. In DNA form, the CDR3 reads TGTGCCAGCAGCTTAGTGGGGACTAGCCAAGAGACCCAGTACTTC.

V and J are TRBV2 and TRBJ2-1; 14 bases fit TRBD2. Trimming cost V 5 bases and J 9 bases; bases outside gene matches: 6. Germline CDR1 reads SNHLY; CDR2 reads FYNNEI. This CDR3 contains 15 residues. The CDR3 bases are TGTGCCAGCAGTCGGGGACTAGCGGGAGTATTTGAGCAGTTCTTC. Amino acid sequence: CASSRGLAGVFEQFF.

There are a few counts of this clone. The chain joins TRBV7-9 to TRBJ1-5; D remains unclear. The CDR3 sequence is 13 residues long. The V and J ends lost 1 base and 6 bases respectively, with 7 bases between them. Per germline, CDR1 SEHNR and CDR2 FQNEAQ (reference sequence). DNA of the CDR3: TGTGCCAGCAGCTTAGAGCGCGCTCAGCCCCAGCATTTT. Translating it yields CASSLERAQPQHF.

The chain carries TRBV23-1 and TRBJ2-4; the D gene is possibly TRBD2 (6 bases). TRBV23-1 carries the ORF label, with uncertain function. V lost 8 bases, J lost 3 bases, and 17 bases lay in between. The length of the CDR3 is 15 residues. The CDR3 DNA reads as TGCGCCAGCCGGGACTTCGAGGCACTCAAAAACATTCAGTACTTC. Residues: CASRDFEALKNIQYF.

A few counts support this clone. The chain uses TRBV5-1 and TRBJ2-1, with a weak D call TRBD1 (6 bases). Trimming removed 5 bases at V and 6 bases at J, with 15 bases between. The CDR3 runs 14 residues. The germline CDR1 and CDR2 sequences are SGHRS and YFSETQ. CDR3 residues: CASRNRVRSNEQFF. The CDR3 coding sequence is TGCGCCAGCAGAAACAGGGTTCGTAGCAATGAGCAGTTCTTC.

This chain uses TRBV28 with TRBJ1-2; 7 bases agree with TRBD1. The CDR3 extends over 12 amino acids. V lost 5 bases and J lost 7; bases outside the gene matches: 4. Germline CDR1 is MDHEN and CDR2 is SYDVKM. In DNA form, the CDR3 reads TGTGCCAGCAGTCCCCAGGGGGTTGGCTACACCTTC. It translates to CASSPQGVGYTF.

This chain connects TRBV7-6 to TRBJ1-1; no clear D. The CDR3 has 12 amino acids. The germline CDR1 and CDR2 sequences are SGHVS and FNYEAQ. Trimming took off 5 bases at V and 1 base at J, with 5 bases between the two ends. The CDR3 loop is CASSNRNTEAFF. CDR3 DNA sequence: TGTGCCAGCAGCAATCGGAACACTGAAGCTTTCTTT. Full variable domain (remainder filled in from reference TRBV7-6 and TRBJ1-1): GAGVSQSPRYKVTKRGQDVALRCDPISGHVSLYWYRQALGQGPEFLTYFNYEAQQDKSGLPNDRFSAERPEGSISTLTIQRTEQRDSAMYRCASSNRNTEAFFGQGTRLTVV.

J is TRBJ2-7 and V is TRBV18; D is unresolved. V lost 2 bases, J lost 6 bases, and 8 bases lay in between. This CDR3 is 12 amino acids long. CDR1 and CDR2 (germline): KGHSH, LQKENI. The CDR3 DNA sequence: TGTGCCAGCTCACCATCGAGGAGCGAGCAGTACTTC. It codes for CASSPSRSEQYF.

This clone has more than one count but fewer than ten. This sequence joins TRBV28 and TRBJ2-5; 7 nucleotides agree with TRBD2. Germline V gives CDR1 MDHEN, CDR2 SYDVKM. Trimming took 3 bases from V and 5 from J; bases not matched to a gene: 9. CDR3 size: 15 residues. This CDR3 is CASSLDTGGRETQYF. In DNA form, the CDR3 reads TGTGCCAGCAGTTTGGACACGGGAGGTCGGGAGACCCAGTACTTC. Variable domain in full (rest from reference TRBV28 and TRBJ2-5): DVKVTQSSRYLVKRTGEKVFLECVQDMDHENMFWYRQDPGLGLRLIYFSYDVKMKEKGDIPEGYSVSREKKERFSLILESASTNQTSMYLCASSLDTGGRETQYFGPGTRLLVL.